This is a list of T cell receptor beta chains from one sample in a study of blood T cells in healthy people across ages. TCRdb redid the calling of the 5' RACE reads with MiXCR, one entry per CDR3 protein. The sample consists of about 640,000 distinct CDR3 sequences, around 54% of them appearing once. The sample comprised blood. The receptors stem from a man between 60 and 75 years old in good health. Both conserved end residues are part of each CDR3. A D gene is named only where the DNA matches it firmly. Not all rows give a size; the values are once, few, many and, for expanded clones, a class.

V gene: TRBV12-3/TRBV12-4; clone size: few; J gene: TRBJ2-5; D gene: TRBD1; CDR3 protein: CASRRTGSETQYF; CDR3 DNA: TGTGCCAGCAGGAGGACAGGTTCAGAGACCCAGTACTTC
V gene: TRBV5-5; clone size: NA; J gene: TRBJ2-7; D gene: NA; CDR3 protein: CASSRLTGSRTYEQYF; CDR3 DNA: TGTGCCAGCAGCCGCCTTACAGGGTCCCGGACCTACGAGCAGTACTTC
V gene: TRBV7-9; clone size: NA; J gene: TRBJ1-2; D gene: TRBD1; CDR3 protein: CASSAGQANDYGYTF; CDR3 DNA: TGTGCCAGCAGCGCGGGACAGGCAAACGACTATGGCTACACCTTC
V gene: TRBV10-3; clone size: NA; J gene: TRBJ2-1; D gene: NA; CDR3 protein: CAISESKGPYNEQFF; CDR3 DNA: TGTGCCATCAGTGAGTCGAAGGGCCCTTACAATGAGCAGTTCTTC
V gene: TRBV28; clone size: few; J gene: TRBJ1-4; D gene: NA; CDR3 protein: CASSLRGINEKLFF; CDR3 DNA: TGTGCCAGCAGTTTAAGGGGGATTAATGAAAAACTGTTTTTT
V gene: TRBV2; clone size: NA; J gene: TRBJ2-3; D gene: NA; CDR3 protein: CASNVARGTQYF; CDR3 DNA: TGTGCCAGCAACGTCGCCAGGGGTACGCAGTATTTT
V gene: TRBV6-1; clone size: NA; J gene: TRBJ1-5; D gene: NA; CDR3 protein: CASSERLVQPQHF; CDR3 DNA: TGTGCCAGCAGTGAACGGCTCGTTCAGCCCCAGCATTTT
V gene: TRBV11-2; clone size: NA; J gene: TRBJ2-7; D gene: NA; CDR3 protein: CASSLDLGARGYEQYF; CDR3 DNA: TGTGCCAGCAGCTTAGACCTGGGGGCGCGGGGCTACGAGCAGTACTTC
V gene: TRBV11-2; clone size: NA; J gene: TRBJ2-3; D gene: NA; CDR3 protein: CASSLGLDVQYF; CDR3 DNA: TGTGCCAGCAGCTTAGGGCTAGACGTGCAGTATTTT
V gene: TRBV18; clone size: once; J gene: TRBJ2-4; D gene: NA; CDR3 protein: CASSPTDRLAKNIQYF; CDR3 DNA: TGTGCCAGCTCACCTACGGACAGACTCGCCAAAAACATTCAGTACTTC
V gene: TRBV10-2; clone size: NA; J gene: TRBJ2-1; D gene: NA; CDR3 protein: CASRTYSRGGEQFF; CDR3 DNA: TGCGCCAGCAGAACCTACTCCAGGGGAGGTGAGCAGTTCTTC
V gene: TRBV6-6; clone size: NA; J gene: TRBJ2-1; D gene: NA; CDR3 protein: CASSHGGPLNKQFF; CDR3 DNA: TGTGCCAGCAGTCACGGCGGACCTTTGAATAAGCAGTTCTTC
V gene: TRBV5-1; clone size: NA; J gene: TRBJ2-6; D gene: TRBD1; CDR3 protein: CASSGGQLSGANVLTF; CDR3 DNA: TGCGCCAGCAGCGGGGGACAGCTCTCTGGGGCCAACGTCCTGACTTTC
V gene: TRBV12-3/TRBV12-4; clone size: NA; J gene: TRBJ1-1; D gene: NA; CDR3 protein: CASSPGTLGAFF; CDR3 DNA: TGTGCCAGCAGTCCGGGGACCCTCGGAGCTTTCTTT
V gene: TRBV2; clone size: NA; J gene: TRBJ2-1; D gene: NA; CDR3 protein: CASGGGGGDEQFF; CDR3 DNA: TGTGCCAGCGGAGGTGGGGGCGGGGATGAGCAGTTCTTC
V gene: TRBV25-1; clone size: NA; J gene: TRBJ2-2; D gene: TRBD1; CDR3 protein: CASSEYGTGNTGELFF; CDR3 DNA: TGTGCCAGCAGTGAATACGGGACAGGCAACACCGGGGAGCTGTTTTTT
V gene: TRBV7-9; clone size: NA; J gene: TRBJ1-2; D gene: NA; CDR3 protein: CASSRIGRGGSGYTF; CDR3 DNA: TGTGCCAGCAGCCGGATCGGCCGTGGGGGTTCCGGCTACACCTTC
V gene: TRBV2; clone size: few; J gene: TRBJ2-1; D gene: NA; CDR3 protein: CASSEVGGPQFF; CDR3 DNA: TGTGCCAGCAGTGAGGTCGGGGGGCCTCAGTTCTTC
V gene: TRBV3-1; clone size: NA; J gene: TRBJ1-1; D gene: NA; CDR3 protein: CASSQDTVNTEAFF; CDR3 DNA: TGTGCCAGCAGCCAAGATACAGTTAACACTGAAGCTTTCTTT
V gene: TRBV20-1; clone size: NA; J gene: TRBJ2-7; D gene: NA; CDR3 protein: CSALGRGSSYEQYF; CDR3 DNA: TGCAGTGCTTTGGGACGGGGGAGCTCCTACGAGCAGTACTTC
V gene: TRBV29-1; clone size: NA; J gene: TRBJ2-3; D gene: NA; CDR3 protein: CSVEGSVARADTQYF; CDR3 DNA: TGCAGCGTTGAAGGGTCCGTGGCCAGGGCAGATACGCAGTATTTT
V gene: TRBV28; clone size: NA; J gene: TRBJ2-3; D gene: TRBD1; CDR3 protein: CASRKKGADTQYF; CDR3 DNA: TGTGCCAGCAGGAAAAAGGGGGCCGATACGCAGTATTTT
V gene: TRBV20-1; clone size: NA; J gene: TRBJ2-3; D gene: TRBD1; CDR3 protein: CSARQGDSTDTQYF; CDR3 DNA: TGCAGTGCTAGACAGGGGGATTCCACAGATACGCAGTATTTT
V gene: TRBV10-1; clone size: NA; J gene: TRBJ1-1; D gene: TRBD1; CDR3 protein: CASREDRETTEAFF; CDR3 DNA: TGCGCCAGCAGGGAAGACAGGGAGACCACTGAAGCTTTCTTT
V gene: TRBV7-9; clone size: NA; J gene: TRBJ2-1; D gene: NA; CDR3 protein: CASSPNYGVMNEQFF; CDR3 DNA: TGTGCCAGCAGCCCCAACTATGGGGTGATGAATGAGCAGTTCTTC
V gene: TRBV12-3/TRBV12-4; clone size: once; J gene: TRBJ2-3; D gene: NA; CDR3 protein: CASSQLSTQYF; CDR3 DNA: TGTGCCAGCAGTCAACTCAGCACGCAGTATTTT
V gene: TRBV29-1; clone size: NA; J gene: TRBJ1-2; D gene: NA; CDR3 protein: CSVASEGYGYTF; CDR3 DNA: TGCAGCGTTGCTTCAGAAGGCTATGGCTACACCTTC
V gene: TRBV29-1; clone size: NA; J gene: TRBJ1-2; D gene: TRBD1; CDR3 protein: CSVEGTGIWSGYTF; CDR3 DNA: TGCAGCGTTGAAGGGACAGGGATATGGAGTGGCTACACCTTC
V gene: TRBV3-1; clone size: few; J gene: TRBJ1-3; D gene: NA; CDR3 protein: CASSQDRVMLGNTIYF; CDR3 DNA: TGTGCCAGCAGCCAAGACAGGGTAATGTTGGGAAACACCATATATTTT
V gene: TRBV5-5; clone size: NA; J gene: TRBJ2-1; D gene: TRBD2; CDR3 protein: CASSGSGGAVEQFF; CDR3 DNA: TGTGCCAGCAGCGGTAGCGGGGGGGCCGTTGAGCAGTTCTTC
V gene: TRBV20-1; clone size: NA; J gene: TRBJ2-7; D gene: TRBD1; CDR3 protein: CSASVWQGAVEQYF; CDR3 DNA: TGCAGTGCTAGTGTATGGCAGGGGGCTGTCGAGCAGTACTTC
V gene: TRBV20-1; clone size: NA; J gene: TRBJ1-1; D gene: TRBD1; CDR3 protein: CSASEGMTGYEAFF; CDR3 DNA: TGCAGTGCTTCGGAGGGGATGACAGGGTATGAAGCTTTCTTT
V gene: TRBV2; clone size: few; J gene: TRBJ1-1; D gene: TRBD1; CDR3 protein: CASSKQGDENTEAFF; CDR3 DNA: TGTGCCAGCAGTAAACAGGGGGATGAGAACACTGAAGCTTTCTTT
V gene: TRBV5-1; clone size: NA; J gene: TRBJ2-1; D gene: TRBD1; CDR3 protein: CASSLGVGTASSYNEQFF; CDR3 DNA: TGCGCCAGCAGCTTGGGCGTGGGGACAGCTAGCTCCTACAATGAGCAGTTCTTC
V gene: TRBV5-1; clone size: NA; J gene: TRBJ2-3; D gene: NA; CDR3 protein: CASSAGQTTDTQYF; CDR3 DNA: TGCGCCAGCAGCGCGGGACAGACCACAGATACGCAGTATTTT
V gene: TRBV4-2; clone size: few; J gene: TRBJ2-7; D gene: TRBD2; CDR3 protein: CASSQESLAGGTTYEQYF; CDR3 DNA: TGTGCCAGCAGCCAAGAGTCACTAGCGGGGGGGACTACCTACGAGCAGTACTTC
V gene: TRBV2; clone size: NA; J gene: TRBJ1-2; D gene: NA; CDR3 protein: CASTPGRPSYGYTF; CDR3 DNA: TGTGCCAGCACCCCTGGCAGACCCTCATATGGCTACACCTTC
V gene: TRBV20-1; clone size: many; J gene: TRBJ2-2; D gene: TRBD2; CDR3 protein: CSARSSGVTNTGELFF; CDR3 DNA: TGCAGTGCTAGAAGTAGCGGGGTTACGAACACCGGGGAGCTGTTTTTT
V gene: TRBV4-1; clone size: NA; J gene: TRBJ2-5; D gene: NA; CDR3 protein: CASRRFNEQYF; CDR3 DNA: TGCGCCAGCAGAAGGTTCAATGAGCAGTACTTC
V gene: TRBV12-3/TRBV12-4; clone size: NA; J gene: TRBJ2-7; D gene: NA; CDR3 protein: CASSPRGEGRDEQYF; CDR3 DNA: TGTGCCAGCAGCCCTCGGGGCGAGGGTCGGGACGAGCAGTACTTC
V gene: TRBV10-3; clone size: NA; J gene: TRBJ2-7; D gene: NA; CDR3 protein: CAISGIAAGAYEQYF; CDR3 DNA: TGTGCCATCAGCGGAATCGCGGCAGGGGCCTACGAGCAGTACTTC
V gene: TRBV4-2; clone size: many; J gene: TRBJ2-1; D gene: NA; CDR3 protein: CASSQEAGENEQFF; CDR3 DNA: TGTGCCAGCAGCCAAGAGGCGGGCGAGAATGAGCAGTTCTTC
V gene: TRBV3-1; clone size: once; J gene: TRBJ1-1; D gene: NA; CDR3 protein: CASSQVLTMNTEAFF; CDR3 DNA: TGTGCCAGCAGCCAAGTCCTGACCATGAACACTGAAGCTTTCTTT
V gene: TRBV12-3/TRBV12-4; clone size: NA; J gene: TRBJ1-2; D gene: NA; CDR3 protein: CASSAAWNYGYTF; CDR3 DNA: TGTGCCAGCAGTGCTGCCTGGAACTATGGCTACACCTTC
V gene: TRBV24-1; clone size: NA; J gene: TRBJ2-3; D gene: NA; CDR3 protein: CATSDPRPVTADTQYF; CDR3 DNA: TGTGCCACCAGTGACCCCCGGCCAGTCACGGCAGATACGCAGTATTTT
V gene: TRBV6-5; clone size: NA; J gene: TRBJ2-7; D gene: NA; CDR3 protein: CASSYSVAGTDEQYF; CDR3 DNA: TGTGCCAGCAGTTACTCAGTCGCAGGGACCGACGAGCAGTACTTC
V gene: TRBV2; clone size: few; J gene: TRBJ1-6; D gene: NA; CDR3 protein: CASSRGLRNSPLHF; CDR3 DNA: TGTGCCAGCAGTCGGGGGCTGCGTAATTCACCCCTCCACTTT
V gene: TRBV21-1; clone size: few; J gene: TRBJ2-7; D gene: NA; CDR3 protein: CASSPPSKVAEQYF; CDR3 DNA: TGTGCCAGCAGCCCCCCGTCGAAGGTTGCCGAGCAGTACTTC
V gene: TRBV2; clone size: once; J gene: TRBJ2-5; D gene: TRBD2; CDR3 protein: CASTREASGVETQYF; CDR3 DNA: TGTGCCAGCACCCGGGAGGCTAGCGGGGTTGAGACCCAGTACTTC
V gene: TRBV7-9; clone size: NA; J gene: TRBJ2-1; D gene: NA; CDR3 protein: CASSRVGVRAYNEQFF; CDR3 DNA: TGTGCCAGCAGCAGGGTGGGAGTCAGGGCATACAATGAGCAGTTCTTC
V gene: TRBV3-1; clone size: NA; J gene: TRBJ1-1; D gene: NA; CDR3 protein: CASSQDYLRTVNTEAFF; CDR3 DNA: TGTGCCAGCAGCCAAGATTATTTAAGGACGGTGAACACTGAAGCTTTCTTT
V gene: TRBV24-1; clone size: NA; J gene: TRBJ1-2; D gene: TRBD1; CDR3 protein: CATSDLTPTGQLNYGYTF; CDR3 DNA: TGTGCCACCAGTGATTTAACGCCGACGGGACAGCTTAACTATGGCTACACCTTC
V gene: TRBV10-1; clone size: NA; J gene: TRBJ2-5; D gene: NA; CDR3 protein: CASSDRTGLGAKETQYF; CDR3 DNA: TGCGCCAGCAGTGACCGAACAGGGTTGGGGGCGAAAGAGACCCAGTACTTC
V gene: TRBV5-4; clone size: NA; J gene: TRBJ2-7; D gene: TRBD1; CDR3 protein: CACRTGTGGMFEQYF; CDR3 DNA: TGTGCCTGCAGAACCGGGACAGGGGGCATGTTCGAGCAGTACTTC
V gene: TRBV5-1; clone size: few; J gene: TRBJ2-5; D gene: TRBD2; CDR3 protein: CASSVGTSGETQYF; CDR3 DNA: TGCGCCAGCAGCGTGGGGACTAGCGGAGAGACCCAGTACTTC
V gene: TRBV20-1; clone size: NA; J gene: TRBJ2-7; D gene: NA; CDR3 protein: CSASPTVSYEQYF; CDR3 DNA: TGCAGTGCTAGCCCTACCGTTTCCTACGAGCAGTACTTC
V gene: TRBV7-2; clone size: NA; J gene: TRBJ2-4; D gene: NA; CDR3 protein: CASSLDSGVAKNIQYF; CDR3 DNA: TGTGCCAGCAGCTTAGATTCAGGGGTAGCCAAAAACATTCAGTACTTC
V gene: TRBV7-2; clone size: NA; J gene: TRBJ2-3; D gene: TRBD2; CDR3 protein: CASSPRLAGMGDTQYF; CDR3 DNA: TGTGCCAGCAGCCCTAGACTAGCGGGGATGGGCGATACGCAGTATTTT
V gene: TRBV6-6; clone size: NA; J gene: TRBJ1-4; D gene: TRBD1; CDR3 protein: CASSYNRGNEKLFF; CDR3 DNA: TGTGCCAGCAGTTACAACAGGGGGAATGAAAAACTGTTTTTT
V gene: TRBV15; clone size: NA; J gene: TRBJ1-4; D gene: TRBD1; CDR3 protein: CATRRGGADEKLFF; CDR3 DNA: TGTGCCACCAGGAGAGGGGGCGCGGATGAAAAACTGTTTTTT